Following are 7 T cell receptor beta chains from one sample sequenced in a study of blood T cell repertoires in COVID-19. TCRdb keeps only in-frame clones here, not all; method: immunoSEQ multiplex PCR. This sample has approximately 80,000 clones; around 79% occur once, and the top ten carry 5.7%. The sample consisted of peripheral blood. Receptor source: a man in his fifties or sixties with active or convalescent COVID-19.

The chain employs TRBV7-9 and TRBJ2-1; 10 positions agree with TRBD1. The germline CDR1 and CDR2 sequences are SEHNR and FQNEAQ (reference sequence). The junction had 5 bases not matched to a gene; V was cut back by 1 base and J by 8 bases. The CDR3 covers 15 residues. The CDR3: CASSLVTGGLDEQFF. In DNA, the CDR3 is TGTGCCAGCAGCTTAGTGACAGGGGGCTTGGATGAGCAGTTCTTC.

The chain recombines TRBV6-4 with TRBJ1-1; 7 bases are a match to TRBD1. The CDR3 totals 13 residues. Germline lookup yields CDR1 MRHNA and CDR2 SNTAGT. Losses at the gene ends were 2 bases for V and 5 bases for J; bases not matched to a gene: 2. The CDR3 coding sequence is TGTGCCAGCAGTGACCAGGGGGAAACTGAAGCTTTCTTT. Protein sequence: CASSDQGETEAFF.

This clone was seen once. J is TRBJ2-7 and V is TRBV10-3; a weak D match, TRBD2 (6 bases). The V gene's germline CDR1 is ENHRY and CDR2 SYGVKD. The ends were cut back, 10 bases at V and 3 bases at J, with 16 bases in the middle. The CDR3 has 13 amino acids. CDR3 DNA: TGTGCCACTCTGCAGGGAGGATTCTACGAGCAGTACTTC. Translation: CATLQGGFYEQYF.

V gene TRBV28 combines with J gene TRBJ2-1, with a possible D match to TRBD1 (6 bases). The germline CDR1 and CDR2 sequences are MDHEN and SYDVKM. The CDR3 spans 15 residues. V was pared by 1 base and J by 6 bases, with 13 bases between. CDR3 loop: CASSLSPGQSNEQFF. The CDR3 bases are TGTGCCAGCAGTTTATCCCCTGGACAGAGCAATGAGCAGTTCTTC.

J is TRBJ1-2 and V is TRBV2; the D is unclear. The CDR3 totals 13 residues. Trimming shortened V by 4 bases and J by 4 bases, and 10 bases separated the two germline ends. Germline CDR1 is SNHLY and CDR2 is FYNNEI. The CDR3 DNA reads TGTGCCAGCAGTGTAAGCGGGGTCTATGGCTACACCTTC. Translated, it gives CASSVSGVYGYTF.

V usage is TRBV18 and J usage is TRBJ1-5, with TRBD1 identical over 8 bases. V shed 6 bases and J 1 base; nucleotides not matched to a gene: 14. Germline CDR1 is KGHSH and CDR2 is LQKENI. The CDR3 is made up of 18 amino acids. The CDR3 region has the DNA TGTGCCAGCTCCCGCACAGGGGGGCCCTCGGGGAGCAATCAGCCCCAGCATTTT. It yields the protein CASSRTGGPSGSNQPQHF.

This clone has only a few counts. The V call is TRBV19, the J call TRBJ2-7; D is perhaps TRBD1 (6 bases). The CDR3 is made up of 12 amino acids. Germline values: CDR1 LNHDA, CDR2 SQIVND (reference sequence). V was pared by 4 bases and J by 6 bases, with 10 bases between. CDR3 protein: CASSKQGIEQYF. The CDR3 DNA follows: TGTGCCAGTAGTAAACAGGGTATCGAGCAGTACTTC.